Following are 15 T cell receptor beta chains from one sample sequenced in a study of Ad26.COV2.S vaccination and SARS-CoV-2 variants. Measured with immunoSEQ multiplex PCR; TCRdb has only the in-frame clones, and not every one. Of a few hundred thousand clones listed, 85% to 90% are singletons. The treatment is: roughly 19 received Ad26.COV2.S at low or high dose, single or two shots; 5 received placebo; per-sample allocation not given. The samples were gathered on day 63 after the first injection of vaccine or placebo. Sequenced material: peripheral blood, taken in a trial of Ad26.COV2.S vaccine versus placebo. These receptors were obtained from a person aged 18-65 years who received the Ad26.COV2.S COVID-19 vaccine or a placebo.

This sequence joins TRBV5-3 and TRBJ2-1, with 12 bases lining up with TRBD2. TRBV5-3 is an ORF, and what it does is uncertain. The CDR3 is 15 residues long. Trimming removed 4 bases from V and 5 bases from J; junction bases left unmatched: 4. CDR3 loop: CARSVGLAGNNEQFF. The CDR3 nucleotides are TGTGCCAGAAGCGTGGGACTAGCGGGCAACAATGAGCAGTTCTTC.

Comments on this clone: An end of the junction does not agree with germline; a read error may underlie this. This chain links TRBV5-1 with TRBJ2-5, with 8 bases fitting TRBD2. There are 16 residues in the CDR3. Germline V gene data show CDR1 as SGHRS and CDR2 as YFSETQ. The CDR3 is CASSQISGTSAEIQYF. CDR3 nucleotides: TGCGCCAGCAGCCAGATTTCCGGGACTAGTGCGGAGATCCAGTACTTC.

The chain recombines TRBV10-1 with TRBJ1-1; 11 nucleotides match TRBD1. This CDR3 comprises 14 residues. J lost 2 bases, V lost 6 bases, and 2 bases had no gene match. Germline CDR1 is WNHNN and CDR2 is SYGVQD (reference sequence). This chain's CDR3 is CASSGQGANTEAFF. CDR3 coding DNA: TGCGCCAGCAGCGGACAGGGGGCTAACACTGAAGCTTTCTTT.

The rearrangement links TRBV19 to TRBJ1-4; 8 nucleotides agree with TRBD1. V shed 4 bases and J 4 bases; nucleotides not matched to a gene: 5. Germline V gene sequence: CDR1 LNHDA, CDR2 SQIVND (reference sequence). The CDR3 has 15 residues. The CDR3 loop reads CASSTNRGSNEKLFF. The CDR3 DNA sequence: TGTGCCAGTAGTACCAACAGGGGGAGTAATGAAAAACTGTTTTTT.

The genes are TRBV23-1 and TRBJ2-3, with 7 bases fitting TRBD2. TRBV23-1 is placed among ORFs of uncertain function. The trim removed 11 bases at V and 5 bases at J, leaving 19 bases unmatched. The CDR3 extends over 16 amino acids. CDR3 amino acids: CAGRRGRGGRQDTQYF. Written as DNA, the CDR3 is TGCGCCGGGCGCCGAGGGAGGGGAGGGCGGCAAGATACGCAGTATTTT.

The chain has TRBV16 and TRBJ2-7, with 10 bases aligning to TRBD1. The CDR3 has 17 amino acids. CDR1 and CDR2 from the germline V gene are KGHSY and FQNENV. V was clipped by 3 bases and J by 1 base; unmatched bases: 9. For the CDR3, the DNA is TGTGCCAGCAGCCATGAGGTTGGGACAGGGGCTTCCTACGAGCAGTACTTC. This encodes CASSHEVGTGASYEQYF.

V and J are TRBV4-3 and TRBJ2-7, with D possibly matching TRBD1 (6 bases). The CDR3 spans 16 residues. Germline CDR1 is LGHNA and CDR2 is YSLEER. Trimming took off 0 bases at V and 3 bases at J, with 15 bases between the two ends. The CDR3 sequence: CASSQESTGFLYEQYF. In DNA, the CDR3 is TGCGCCAGCAGCCAAGAATCCACAGGGTTTCTCTACGAGCAGTACTTC.

This clone was found once. CDR3 region: CAWSPGGRTYNEQFF. For the CDR3, the DNA is TGTGCCTGGAGTCCCGGGGGGAGGACCTACAATGAGCAGTTCTTC. The V gene is TRBV30, the J gene TRBJ2-1; the match to TRBD2 covers 7 bases. Per germline, CDR1 GTSNPN and CDR2 SVGIG (reference sequence). The ends lost 2 bases at V and 2 bases at J; junction bases unmatched: 6. CDR3 length: 15 amino acids.

To note about this clone: The identical CDR3 is also encoded by other nucleotide sequences in the sample. The V call is TRBV2, the J call TRBJ1-1, with TRBD1 matching over 8 bases. CDR1 SNHLY and CDR2 FYNNEI come from the germline V gene. The CDR3 is made up of 13 amino acids. V was pared by 8 bases and J by 4 bases, with 6 bases of the junction left unmatched. The DNA for the CDR3 is TGTGCCAGCGGTAGACAGGGGCTCACTGAAGCTTTCTTT. Translation gives CASGRQGLTEAFF.

The genes are TRBV19 and TRBJ2-3; D may be TRBD1 (6 bases). V lost 3 bases, J lost 4 bases, and 20 bases lay in between. Germline loops: CDR1 LNHDA, CDR2 SQIVND (reference sequence). There are 17 residues in the CDR3. The CDR3 spells CASSIWGVRGFADTQYF. The CDR3 DNA sequence: TGTGCCAGTAGTATTTGGGGTGTTAGGGGGTTTGCAGATACGCAGTATTTT.

The sample holds one count of this clone. The chain is built from TRBV18 and TRBJ2-3; a weak D match, TRBD2 (5 bases). Germline loops: CDR1 KGHSH, CDR2 LQKENI. The germline V and J ends were trimmed by 5 bases and 2 bases, with 14 bases remaining between them. The CDR3 covers 15 residues. DNA for the CDR3: TGTGCCAGCTCAGGCCAAAGCGGCTACACAGATACGCAGTATTTT. Its translation is CASSGQSGYTDTQYF. Filled out from reference TRBV18 and TRBJ2-3, the complete variable domain reads NAGVMQNPRHLVRRRGQEARLRCSPMKGHSHVYWYRQLPEEGLKFMVYLQKENIIDESGMPKERFSAEFPKEGPSILRIQQVVRGDSAAYFCASSGQSGYTDTQYFGPGTRLTVL.

The chain carries TRBV7-7 and TRBJ2-1; D ambiguous. The CDR3 has 11 amino acids. The germline CDR1 and CDR2 sequences are SSHAT and FNYEAQ (reference sequence). The ends were cut back, 6 bases at V and 8 bases at J, with 8 bases in the middle. The CDR3 DNA reads as TGTGCCAGCAGTTCCGGCTATGAGCAGTTCTTC. This codes for CASSSGYEQFF.

This chain links TRBV7-2 with TRBJ1-4, with TRBD1 as a possible D gene (6 bases). Germline CDR1 and CDR2: SGHTA and FQGNSA. This CDR3 is 14 amino acids long. V was trimmed by 8 bases and J by 5 bases, leaving 15 bases between them. The CDR3 nucleotides read TGTGCCAGCCGTACCGGGACACTGAATGAAAAACTGTTTTTT. Translating gives CASRTGTLNEKLFF.

The chain links TRBV19 to TRBJ1-2; 9 bases are a match to TRBD1. The CDR3 runs to 14 residues. V shed 5 bases and J 3 bases; nucleotides not matched to a gene: 4. Per germline, CDR1 LNHDA and CDR2 SQIVND (reference sequence). The DNA of the CDR3 is TGTGCCAGTAGTCCACAGGGGGCGGACTATGGCTACACCTTC. Residues: CASSPQGADYGYTF.

This chain connects TRBV24-1 to TRBJ1-2; 8 bases fit TRBD1. The CDR3 runs 14 residues. Germline values: CDR1 KGHDR, CDR2 SFDVKD. V lost 4 bases and J lost 3; bases outside the gene matches: 3. As DNA, the CDR3 is TGTGCCACCAGTGACGCAGGGGGCGACTATGGCTACACCTTC. Residues: CATSDAGGDYGYTF.